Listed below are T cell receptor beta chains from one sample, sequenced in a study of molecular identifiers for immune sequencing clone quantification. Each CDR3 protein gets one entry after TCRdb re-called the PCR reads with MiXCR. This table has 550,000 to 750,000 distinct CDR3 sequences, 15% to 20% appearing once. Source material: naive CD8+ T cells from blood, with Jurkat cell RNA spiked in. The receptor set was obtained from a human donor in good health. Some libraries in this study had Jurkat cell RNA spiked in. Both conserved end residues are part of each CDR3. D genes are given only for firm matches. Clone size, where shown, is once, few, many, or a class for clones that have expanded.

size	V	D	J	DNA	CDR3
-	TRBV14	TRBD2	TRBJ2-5	TGTGCCAGCAGCCAAGATTCCAGTCTCGGGGGGTCGGAGACCCAGTACTTC	CASSQDSSLGGSETQYF
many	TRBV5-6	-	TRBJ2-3	TGTGCCAGCACAAGGGGGTGGACGCAGTATTTT	CASTRGWTQYF
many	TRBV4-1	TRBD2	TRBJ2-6	TGCGCCAGCAGCGGTACCGGGACTAGAAGAATCTCTGGGGCCAACGTCCTGACTTTC	CASSGTGTRRISGANVLTF
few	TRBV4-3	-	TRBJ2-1	TGCGCCAGCAGCCAAGACGTGGGGTCCTACAATGAGCAGTTCTTC	CASSQDVGSYNEQFF
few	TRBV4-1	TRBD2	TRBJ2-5	TGCGCCAGCAGCCAAGGCTGGACTAGCGGCCTCCAAGAGACCCAGTACTTC	CASSQGWTSGLQETQYF
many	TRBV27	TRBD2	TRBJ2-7	TGTGCCAGCAGTTGGACTAGAAGCTACGAGCAGTACTTC	CASSWTRSYEQYF
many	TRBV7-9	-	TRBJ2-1	TGTGCCAGCGGAACCGGGCTCGTCTACAATGAGCAGTTCTTC	CASGTGLVYNEQFF
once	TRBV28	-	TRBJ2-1	TGTGCCAGCAGTTGGGACGAAGACTACCTAATAAACAATGAGCAGTTCTTC	CASSWDEDYLINNEQFF
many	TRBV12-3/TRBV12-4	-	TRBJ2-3	TGTGCCAGCAGGGGGATAGATACGCAGTATTTT	CASRGIDTQYF
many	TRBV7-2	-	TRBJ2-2	TGTGCCAGCAGCTTAGCGCCCAGCGGATCCGGGGAGCTGTTTTTT	CASSLAPSGSGELFF
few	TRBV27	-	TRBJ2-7	TGTGCCAGCAGTTTATTTAAAAACGGCGAGCAGTACTTC	CASSLFKNGEQYF
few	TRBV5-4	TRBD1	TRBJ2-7	TGTGCCAGCAGCGTTTTCAGCCGGGACAGGGTATCCTACGAGCAGTACTTC	CASSVFSRDRVSYEQYF
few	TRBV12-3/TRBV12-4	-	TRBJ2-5	TGTGCCAGCACCGACAGAATTCAAGAGACCCAGTACTTC	CASTDRIQETQYF
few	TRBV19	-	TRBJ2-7	TGTGCCAGTAGTGTCGACGGGGGCCCCCGCGAGCAGTACTTC	CASSVDGGPREQYF